This entry describes one T cell receptor (beta chain). The CDR3 runs 13 residues. Trimming removed 3 bases at V and 6 bases at J, with 12 bases between. Profiling relied on immunoSEQ multiplex PCR, and the TCRdb table lists in-frame clones only, not all of them. Among 130,000 to 150,000 clones listed, 84% were seen once. Cohort allocation depended upon clinical history that participants reported. This entry comes from a study of blood T cell repertoires in COVID-19. This chain joins TRBV12-3 or TRBV12-4 and TRBJ2-7; D unresolved. This receptor was obtained from a woman aged 50 to 65 who had been exposed to COVID-19. Sequenced material: PBMCs or T cells enriched from blood (not recorded which). The CDR3 region has the DNA TGTGCCAGCAGTTTCCAACCCTCGGGCGAGCAGTACTTC. Protein product: CASSFQPSGEQYF.